A single sample gave rise to the 9 T cell receptor beta chains below, sequenced in a study of T cell responses to AZD1222 COVID-19 vaccine. The repertoire was sequenced with immunoSEQ multiplex PCR; TCRdb's copy has only in-frame clones and lacks some. The table lists some 190,000 clones, about 90% of them singletons. The starting material was peripheral blood, obtained 28 days after the second AZD1222 dose. These receptors all stem from an adult who received the AZD1222 COVID-19 vaccine.

This sequence joins TRBV4-1 and TRBJ2-1; D may match TRBD1 or TRBD2 (5 bases each). V dropped 3 bases and J dropped 9 bases, with 18 bases sitting between them. Germline lookup yields CDR1 MGHRA and CDR2 YSYEKL. The length of the CDR3 is 15 residues. CDR3 loop: CASSHALRGFGEQFF. The CDR3 DNA reads as TGCGCCAGCAGCCATGCCCTGAGGGGATTTGGTGAGCAGTTCTTC.

V is TRBV6-1 and J is TRBJ1-2; 11 bases map to TRBD1. V lost 3 bases to trimming and J lost 4 bases; unmatched junction nucleotides: 4. The germline gives CDR1 MNHNS, CDR2 SASEGT. The CDR3 loop spans 15 amino acids. The CDR3 DNA reads TGTGCCAGCAGTGACACCGGGACAGGGGGCTATGGCTACACCTTC. The encoded protein is CASSDTGTGGYGYTF.

The chain is built from TRBV4-1 and TRBJ2-3, with TRBD2 identical over 14 bases. The CDR3 is made up of 18 amino acids. Germline V gene lookup returns CDR1 MGHRA and CDR2 YSYEKL. The V and J ends lost 5 bases and 4 bases, in that order; junction bases with no gene match: 11. CDR3 nucleotide sequence: TGCGCCAGCAGCAAATACGGGACTAGCGGGAGTCAGTCAGATACGCAGTATTTT. Translation: CASSKYGTSGSQSDTQYF.

CDR3 residues: CASSLSNAGGKLFF. The CDR3 nucleotides are TGTGCCAGCAGTTTATCGAATGCTGGGGGAAAACTGTTTTTT. This sequence joins TRBV27 and TRBJ1-4, with D possibly matching TRBD1 (5 bases). The V end lost 0 bases, the J end lost 10 bases, and 12 bases lay between the germline ends. CDR3 length equals 14 residues. Germline CDR1 MNHEY, CDR2 SMNVEV (reference sequence).

This chain joins TRBV7-3 and TRBJ1-1; D is undetermined. With 5 bases removed from V and 4 bases from J, the gap between germline ends came to 14 bases. The CDR3 spans 14 residues. Germline V gene sequence: CDR1 SGHTA, CDR2 FQGTGA. CDR3 DNA: TGTGCCAGCAGCCCCGGTGGAGGGCGCACTGAAGCTTTCTTT. Translation: CASSPGGGRTEAFF.

The chain couples TRBV4-1 to TRBJ2-1; D tentatively reads TRBD1 or TRBD2 (6 bases each). Trimming removed 2 bases from V and 8 bases from J, with 16 bases in between. CDR1 is MGHRA and CDR2 is YSYEKL in the germline V gene. The CDR3 length is 15 residues. CDR3: CASSQTGAVPDEQFF. The CDR3 DNA is TGCGCCAGCAGCCAAACGGGGGCGGTACCCGATGAGCAGTTCTTC.

In DNA, the CDR3 is TGTGCCAGCAGCTCCGGGACTAGCAGCACAGAGACCCAGTACTTC. It encodes CASSSGTSSTETQYF. The chain recombines TRBV5-5 with TRBJ2-5; 9 bases agree with TRBD2. The CDR3 covers 15 residues. Trimming took 3 bases from V and 4 from J; bases not matched to a gene: 7. Germline CDR1 SGHKS, CDR2 YYEKEE (reference sequence).

The V gene is TRBV2, the J gene TRBJ2-3; tentative D call: TRBD2 (5 bases). With 5 bases removed from V and 1 base from J, the gap between germline ends came to 10 bases. The germline gives CDR1 SNHLY, CDR2 FYNNEI. The CDR3 has 14 amino acids. The CDR3 nucleotides are TGTGCCAGCAGTTGGACTGGAGGCACAGATACGCAGTATTTT. It specifies CASSWTGGTDTQYF.

The chain employs TRBV6-1 and TRBJ2-5; no clear D. The length of the CDR3 is 15 residues. Germline V gene sequence: CDR1 MNHNS, CDR2 SASEGT. V was cut by 2 bases and J by 1 base, with 11 bases left in between. Here the CDR3 reads CASSEQAIFQETQYF. The CDR3 DNA reads TGTGCCAGCAGTGAACAGGCGATATTCCAAGAGACCCAGTACTTC.